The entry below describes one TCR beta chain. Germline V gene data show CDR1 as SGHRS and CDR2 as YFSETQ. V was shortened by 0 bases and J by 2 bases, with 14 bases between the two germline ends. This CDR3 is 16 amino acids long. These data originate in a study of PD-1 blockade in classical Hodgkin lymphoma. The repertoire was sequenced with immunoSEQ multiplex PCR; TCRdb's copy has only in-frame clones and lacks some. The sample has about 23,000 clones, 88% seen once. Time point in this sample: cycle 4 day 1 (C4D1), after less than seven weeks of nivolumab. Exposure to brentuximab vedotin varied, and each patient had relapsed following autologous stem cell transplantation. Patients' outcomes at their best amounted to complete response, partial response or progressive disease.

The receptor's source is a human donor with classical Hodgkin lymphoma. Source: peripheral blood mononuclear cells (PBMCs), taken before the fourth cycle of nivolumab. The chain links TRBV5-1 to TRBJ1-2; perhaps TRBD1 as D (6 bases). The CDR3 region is CASSLGRGYDNYGYTF. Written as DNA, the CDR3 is TGCGCCAGCAGCTTGGGGAGGGGGTACGACAACTATGGCTACACCTTC.